This TCR beta chain was recovered during a study of blood T cells in healthy people across ages. A sample-barcoded 5' primer and a J-beta primer mix were used in a second PCR of about 6 to 11 cycles. One entry per CDR3 protein, called by TCRdb with MiXCR from the 5' RACE reads. Among roughly 800,000 distinct CDR3 sequences, about 36% were seen once, and the ten largest hold under 15%. The sample holds many counts of this clonotype. The junction had 5 bases not matched to a gene; V was cut back by 4 bases and J by 5 bases. CDR3 length: 15 residues. In germline, CDR1 is MGHDK, CDR2 SYGVNS. Sequencing was carried out using blood. The chain carries TRBV25-1 and TRBJ1-6; 7 bases line up with TRBD1. This clonotype was obtained from a man younger than 35 in good health. In DNA form, the CDR3 reads TGTGCCAGCAGTGTCCGGGACAGTAATAATTCACCCCTCCACTTT. This translates into CASSVRDSNNSPLHF.